The source of this T cell receptor beta chain is a study of beta chain features in type 1 diabetes. A word on this clone: The antigen remains unidentified.

cDNA synthesis used the whole RNA isolate, giving expressed TCRB sequences. The table came from immunoSEQ multiplex PCR; TCRdb's copy has only in-frame clones and leaves some out. The data show about 220,000 clones, approximately 10% seen once. Overall study findings and caveats: TCRB rearrangement may or may not be influenced by HLA type; here this remained unresolved.

Sequences were obtained from central memory CD4+ T cells from blood. This TCR was sampled from a man younger than 35 in good health.

Here the CDR3 reads CASSVALGGEQYF. For the CDR3, the DNA is TGTGCCAGCAGCGTAGCTCTTGGAGGGGAGCAGTACTTC. The rearrangement joins TRBV9 to TRBJ2-7; D might be TRBD2 (6 bases). The CDR3 loop spans 13 amino acids. CDR1 and CDR2 (germline): SGDLS, YYNGEE. V was clipped by 0 bases and J by 7 bases, with 11 bases between them.